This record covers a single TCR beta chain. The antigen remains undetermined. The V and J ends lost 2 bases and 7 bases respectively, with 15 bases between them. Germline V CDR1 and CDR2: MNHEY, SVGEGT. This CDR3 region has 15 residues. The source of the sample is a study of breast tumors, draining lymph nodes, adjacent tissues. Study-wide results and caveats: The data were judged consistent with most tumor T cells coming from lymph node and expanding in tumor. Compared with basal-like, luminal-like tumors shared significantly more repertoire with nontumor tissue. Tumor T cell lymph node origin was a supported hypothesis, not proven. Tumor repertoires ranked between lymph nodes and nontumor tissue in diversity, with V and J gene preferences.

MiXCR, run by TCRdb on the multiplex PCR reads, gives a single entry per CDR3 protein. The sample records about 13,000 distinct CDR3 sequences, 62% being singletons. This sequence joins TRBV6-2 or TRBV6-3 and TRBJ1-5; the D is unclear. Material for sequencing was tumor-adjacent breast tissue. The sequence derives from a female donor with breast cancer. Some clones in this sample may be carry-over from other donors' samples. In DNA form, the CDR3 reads TGTGCCAGCAGTTACCAGCCTCTAGGAGGGCAGCCCCAGCATTTT. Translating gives CASSYQPLGGQPQHF.